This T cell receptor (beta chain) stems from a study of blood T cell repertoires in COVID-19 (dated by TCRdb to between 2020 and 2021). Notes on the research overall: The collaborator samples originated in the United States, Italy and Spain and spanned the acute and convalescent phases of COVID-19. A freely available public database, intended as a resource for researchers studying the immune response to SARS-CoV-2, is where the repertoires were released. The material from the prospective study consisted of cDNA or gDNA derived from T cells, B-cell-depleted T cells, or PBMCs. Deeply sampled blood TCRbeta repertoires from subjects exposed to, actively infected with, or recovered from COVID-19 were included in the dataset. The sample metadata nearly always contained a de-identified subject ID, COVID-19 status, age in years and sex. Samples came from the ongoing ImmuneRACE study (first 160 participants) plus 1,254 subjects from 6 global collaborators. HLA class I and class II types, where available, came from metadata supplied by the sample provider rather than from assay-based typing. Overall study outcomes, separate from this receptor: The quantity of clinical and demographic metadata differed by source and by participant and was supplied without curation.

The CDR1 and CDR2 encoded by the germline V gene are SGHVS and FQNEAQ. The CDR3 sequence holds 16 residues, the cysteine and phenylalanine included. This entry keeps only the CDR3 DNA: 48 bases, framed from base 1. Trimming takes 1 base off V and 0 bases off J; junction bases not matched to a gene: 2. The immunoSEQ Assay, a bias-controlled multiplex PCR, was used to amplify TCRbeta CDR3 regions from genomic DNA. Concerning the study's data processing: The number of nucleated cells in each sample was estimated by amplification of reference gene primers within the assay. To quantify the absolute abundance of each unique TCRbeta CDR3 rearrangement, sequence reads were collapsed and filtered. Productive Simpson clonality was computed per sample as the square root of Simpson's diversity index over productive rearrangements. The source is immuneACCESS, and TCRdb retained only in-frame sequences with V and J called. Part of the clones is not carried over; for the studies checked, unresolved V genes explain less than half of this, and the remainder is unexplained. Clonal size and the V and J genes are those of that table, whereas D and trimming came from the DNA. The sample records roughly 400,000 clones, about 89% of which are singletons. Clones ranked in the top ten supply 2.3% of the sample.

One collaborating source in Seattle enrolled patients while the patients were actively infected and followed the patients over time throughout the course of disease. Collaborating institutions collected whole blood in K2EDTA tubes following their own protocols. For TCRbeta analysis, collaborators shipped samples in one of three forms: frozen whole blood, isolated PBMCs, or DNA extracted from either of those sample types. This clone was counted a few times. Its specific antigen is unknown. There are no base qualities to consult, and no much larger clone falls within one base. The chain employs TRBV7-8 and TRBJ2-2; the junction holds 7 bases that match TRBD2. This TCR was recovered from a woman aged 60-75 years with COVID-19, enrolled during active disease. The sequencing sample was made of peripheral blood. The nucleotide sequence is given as TGTGCCAGCAGCTTAGGGGGAGGGGCGAACACCGGGGAGCTGTTTTTT. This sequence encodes CASSLGGGANTGELFF.